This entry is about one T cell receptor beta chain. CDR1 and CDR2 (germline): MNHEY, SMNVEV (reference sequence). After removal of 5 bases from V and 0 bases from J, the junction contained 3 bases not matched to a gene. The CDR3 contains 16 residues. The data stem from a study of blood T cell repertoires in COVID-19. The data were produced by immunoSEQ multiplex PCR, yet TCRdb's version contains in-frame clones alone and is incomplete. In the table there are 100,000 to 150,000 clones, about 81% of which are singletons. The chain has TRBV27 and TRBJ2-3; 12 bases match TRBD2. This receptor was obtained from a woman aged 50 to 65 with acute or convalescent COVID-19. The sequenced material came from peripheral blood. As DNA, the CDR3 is TGTGCCAGCAGTAGGACTAGCGGGACTAGCACAGATACGCAGTATTTT. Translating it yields CASSRTSGTSTDTQYF.